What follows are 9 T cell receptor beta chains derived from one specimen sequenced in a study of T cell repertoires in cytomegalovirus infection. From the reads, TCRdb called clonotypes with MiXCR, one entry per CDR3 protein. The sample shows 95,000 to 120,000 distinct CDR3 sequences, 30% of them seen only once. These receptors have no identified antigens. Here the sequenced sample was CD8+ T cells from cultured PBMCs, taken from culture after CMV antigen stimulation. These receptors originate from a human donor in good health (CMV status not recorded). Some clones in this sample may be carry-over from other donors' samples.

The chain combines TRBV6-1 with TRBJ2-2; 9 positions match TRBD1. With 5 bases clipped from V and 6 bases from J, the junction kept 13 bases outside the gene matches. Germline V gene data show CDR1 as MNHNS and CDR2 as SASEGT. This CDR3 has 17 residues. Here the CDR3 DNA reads TGTGCCAGCAGTTTATCCGGGACAGGGTTGGGGCCCGGGGAGCTGTTTTTT. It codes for CASSLSGTGLGPGELFF.

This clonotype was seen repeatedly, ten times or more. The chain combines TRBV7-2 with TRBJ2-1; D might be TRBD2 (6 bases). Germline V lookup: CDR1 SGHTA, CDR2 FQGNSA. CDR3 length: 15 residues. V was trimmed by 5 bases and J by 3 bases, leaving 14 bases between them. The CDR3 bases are TGTGCCAGCAGCCCCCCAGCGGGTGGCTACAATGAGCAGTTCTTC. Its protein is CASSPPAGGYNEQFF. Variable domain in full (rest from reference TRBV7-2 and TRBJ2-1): GAGVSQSPSNKVTEKGKDVELRCDPISGHTALYWYRQSLGQGLEFLIYFQGNSAPDKSGLPSDRFSAERTGGSVSTLTIQRTQQEDSAVYLCASSPPAGGYNEQFFGPGTRLTVL.

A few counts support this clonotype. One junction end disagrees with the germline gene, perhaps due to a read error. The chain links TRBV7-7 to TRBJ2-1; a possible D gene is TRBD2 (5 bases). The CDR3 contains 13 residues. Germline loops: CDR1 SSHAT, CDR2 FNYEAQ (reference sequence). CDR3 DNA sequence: TGTGCTAGCAGCTTAGTCACTAGCAATGAGCAGTTCTTC. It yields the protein CASSLVTSNEQFF. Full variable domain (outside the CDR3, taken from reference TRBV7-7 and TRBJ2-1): GAGVSQSPRYKVTKRGQDVTLRCDPISSHATLYWYQQALGQGPEFLTYFNYEAQPDKSGLPSDRFSAERPEGSISTLTIQRTEQRDSAMYRCASSLVTSNEQFFGPGTRLTVL.

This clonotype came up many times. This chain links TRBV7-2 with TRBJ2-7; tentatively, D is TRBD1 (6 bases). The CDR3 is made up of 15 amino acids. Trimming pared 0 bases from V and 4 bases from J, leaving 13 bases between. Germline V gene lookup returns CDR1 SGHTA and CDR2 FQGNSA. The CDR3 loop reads CASSLASGARYEQYF. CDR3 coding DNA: TGTGCCAGCAGCTTAGCATCAGGGGCGCGTTACGAGCAGTACTTC. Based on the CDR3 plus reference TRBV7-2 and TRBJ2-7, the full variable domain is GAGVSQSPSNKVTEKGKDVELRCDPISGHTALYWYRQSLGQGLEFLIYFQGNSAPDKSGLPSDRFSAERTGGSVSTLTIQRTQQEDSAVYLCASSLASGARYEQYFGPGTRLTVT.

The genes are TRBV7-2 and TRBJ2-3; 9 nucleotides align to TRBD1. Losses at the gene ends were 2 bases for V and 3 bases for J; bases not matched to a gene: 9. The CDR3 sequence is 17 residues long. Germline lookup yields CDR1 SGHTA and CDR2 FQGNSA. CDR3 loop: CASSLPETGGSTDTQYF. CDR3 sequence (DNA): TGTGCCAGCAGCTTACCCGAGACAGGGGGAAGTACAGATACGCAGTATTTT.

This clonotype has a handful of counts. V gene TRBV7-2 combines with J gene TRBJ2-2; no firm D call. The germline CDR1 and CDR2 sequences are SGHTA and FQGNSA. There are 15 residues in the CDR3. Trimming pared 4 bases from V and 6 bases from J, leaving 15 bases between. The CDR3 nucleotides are TGTGCCAGCAGCTCTCCGAATGAATTGGCCGGGGAGCTGTTTTTT. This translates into CASSSPNELAGELFF.

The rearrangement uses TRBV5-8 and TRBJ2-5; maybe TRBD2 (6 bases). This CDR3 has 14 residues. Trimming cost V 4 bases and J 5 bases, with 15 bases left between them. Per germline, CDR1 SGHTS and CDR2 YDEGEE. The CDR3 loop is CASSPSGDWETQYF. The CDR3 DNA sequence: TGTGCCAGCAGCCCCTCGGGGGACTGGGAGACCCAGTACTTC.

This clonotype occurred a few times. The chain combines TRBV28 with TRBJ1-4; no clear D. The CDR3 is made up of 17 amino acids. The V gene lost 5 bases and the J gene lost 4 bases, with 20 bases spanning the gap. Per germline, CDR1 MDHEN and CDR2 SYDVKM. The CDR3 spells CASSLLDSGIINEKLFF. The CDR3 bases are TGTGCCAGCAGTCTATTAGACTCCGGGATTATTAATGAAAAACTGTTTTTT.

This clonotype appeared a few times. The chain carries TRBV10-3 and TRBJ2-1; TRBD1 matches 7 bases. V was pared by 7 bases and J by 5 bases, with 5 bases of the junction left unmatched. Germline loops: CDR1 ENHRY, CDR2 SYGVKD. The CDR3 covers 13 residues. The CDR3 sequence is CAITPGTDNEQFF. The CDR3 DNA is TGTGCCATCACTCCCGGGACAGACAATGAGCAGTTCTTC.